The present entry profiles one TCR beta chain with its context. This clonotype turned up a few times. Its antigen has not been determined. Base qualities were left out, and no much larger clone turns up one base away. TCR cDNA was synthesized by 5'RACE template switching, which introduced a universal primer site and unique molecular identifiers. Priming of cDNA synthesis was performed from both the TCR alpha and TCR beta constant segments. Two PCR steps were used to amplify libraries, with sample barcodes and sequencing adapters being added in the second step. Libraries were sequenced on Illumina HiSeq 2500 (2x100 bp) or NovaSeq (2x150 bp). Regarding the original processing steps: Demultiplexing of reads and collapsing into UMI consensus sequences were performed with MIGEC, and V(D)J alignment was carried out with MiXCR. Using edgeR on replicate PBMC samples, clonotypes were called vaccine-responding if FDR was below 0.01 and the log2 fold change was above 5 up to day 15. Each bulk clonotype was labeled CD4 or CD8 based on which sequenced repertoire, CD4 or CD8, contained the clonotype at higher abundance. The raw public data were reprocessed by TCRdb itself: fastp quality trimming at Q25, MiXCR clonotype calling, in-frame beta chains only. All rows with the same CDR3 protein become a single entry with the most common DNA and genes. It is TCRdb's table, rather than the study itself, that gives the V and J calls and clone size. This sample holds around 550,000 distinct CDR3 sequences; 19% were observed only once. Clones ranked in the top ten supply over 11% of the sample.

The sample belongs to a study of T cells after yellow fever vaccination (dated by TCRdb to about 2019). Background for the entire study: The SMART-Seq v4 Ultra Low Input RNA kit was used to prepare libraries from fractions with low cell numbers. Bulk PBMC replicates and cell subsets were isolated from blood drawn at multiple timepoints before and after both primary and secondary immunization. Two healthy male donors made up the cohort, one aged 18 to 30 years and the other aged 30 to 40 years. To track T-cell clones before and after primary and booster YFV17D yellow fever vaccination, bulk TCR alpha and beta repertoires were sequenced longitudinally.

In light of the paper, this sample's treatment or condition label describes: live attenuated yellow fever vaccine strain. Two biological replicates of bulk PBMCs were collected at each blood-draw timepoint. A standard Ficoll-Paque protocol was used to isolate PBMCs from peripheral blood. RNA was extracted with TriZol from bulk PBMCs, CD4 and CD8 fractions, and dextramer-positive and dextramer-negative fractions. A distance of 7 bases separates the germline ends of V and J, which lose 0 bases and 10 bases respectively. The CDR3, from cysteine to phenylalanine, totals 12 residues. Left in the record is the CDR3 DNA by itself, 36 bases read in frame from the first base. Sequences ENHRY (CDR1) and SYGVKD (CDR2) are obtained from the germline V gene. What the work shows at the level of the full study, not this receptor alone: Only a couple of donors were included in the study, so the extent to which the findings can be generalized is limited. Because abundant contaminating clonotypes from the bulk population could be contained in FACS-sorted repertoires, computational filtering was required. The secondary T-cell response was weaker than the primary response but faster, peaking on day 5 instead of day 15. A small fraction of clonotypes showed up in both the CD4 and CD8 compartments, probably as a result of convergent recombination. Most clones expanded after primary vaccination were re-detected after the booster (almost 97% of CD4 and 88% of CD8), suggesting broad memory maintenance.

This specimen consisted of PBMCs, obtained 15 days after the yellow fever booster vaccination. Recombination joined TRBV10-3 with TRBJ2-1; the D gene is unclear. The sequence was collected from a man under 40 who received the YFV17D yellow fever vaccine. For the CDR3, the sequence is CAISESVPEQFF. The sequenced DNA is TGTGCCATCAGTGAGTCAGTCCCCGAGCAGTTCTTC.